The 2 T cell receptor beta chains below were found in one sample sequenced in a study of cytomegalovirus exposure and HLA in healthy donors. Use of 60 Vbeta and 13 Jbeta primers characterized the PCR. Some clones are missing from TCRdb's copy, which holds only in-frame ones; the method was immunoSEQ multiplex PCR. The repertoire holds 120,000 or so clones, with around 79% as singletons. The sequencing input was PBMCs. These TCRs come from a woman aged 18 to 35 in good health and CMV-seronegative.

DNA of the CDR3: TGTGCAAGTCGCTTAGTCCGATACGGACAGAGGATAGGGACCGGGGAGCTGTTTTTT. It codes for CASRLVRYGQRIGTGELFF. The chain links TRBV12-2 to TRBJ2-2; TRBD1 is the table's D call, not checked against the DNA. TRBV12-2 is a pseudogene. The CDR3 loop spans 19 amino acids.

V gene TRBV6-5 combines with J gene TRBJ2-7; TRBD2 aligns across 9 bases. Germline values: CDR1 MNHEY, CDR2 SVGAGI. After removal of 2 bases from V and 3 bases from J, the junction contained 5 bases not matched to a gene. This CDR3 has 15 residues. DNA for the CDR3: TGTGCCAGCAGTTACGATCCTAGCGGGATCTACGAGCAGTACTTC. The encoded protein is CASSYDPSGIYEQYF.